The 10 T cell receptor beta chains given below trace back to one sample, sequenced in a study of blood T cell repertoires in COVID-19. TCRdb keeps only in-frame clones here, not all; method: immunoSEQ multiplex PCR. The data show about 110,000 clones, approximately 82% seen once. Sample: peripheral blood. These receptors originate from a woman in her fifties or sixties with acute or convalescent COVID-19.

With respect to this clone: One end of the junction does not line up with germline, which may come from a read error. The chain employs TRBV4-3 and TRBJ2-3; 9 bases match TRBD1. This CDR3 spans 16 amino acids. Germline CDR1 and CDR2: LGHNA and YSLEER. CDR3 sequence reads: CASNQEATGGADTQYF. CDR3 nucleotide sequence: TGCGCCAGCAACCAAGAGGCGACAGGGGGAGCAGATACGCAGTATTTT.

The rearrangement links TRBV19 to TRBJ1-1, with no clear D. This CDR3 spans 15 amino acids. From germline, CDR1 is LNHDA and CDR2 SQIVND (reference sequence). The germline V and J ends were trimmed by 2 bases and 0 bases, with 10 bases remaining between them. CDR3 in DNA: TGTGCCAGTAGTATAAGGGAGGGAATGAACACTGAAGCTTTCTTT. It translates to CASSIREGMNTEAFF.

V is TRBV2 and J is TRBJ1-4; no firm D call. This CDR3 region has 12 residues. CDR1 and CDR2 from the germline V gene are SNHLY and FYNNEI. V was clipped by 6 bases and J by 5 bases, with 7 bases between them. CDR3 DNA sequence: TGTGCCAGCAGGGCAGGCAATGAAAAACTGTTTTTT. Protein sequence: CASRAGNEKLFF.

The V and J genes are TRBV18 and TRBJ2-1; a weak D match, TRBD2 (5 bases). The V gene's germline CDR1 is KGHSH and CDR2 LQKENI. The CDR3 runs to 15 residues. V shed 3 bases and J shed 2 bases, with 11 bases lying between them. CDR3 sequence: CASSPSSATYNEQFF. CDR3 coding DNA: TGTGCCAGCTCACCGAGTAGCGCGACCTACAATGAGCAGTTCTTC. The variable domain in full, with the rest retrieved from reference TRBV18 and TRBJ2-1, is NAGVMQNPRHLVRRRGQEARLRCSPMKGHSHVYWYRQLPEEGLKFMVYLQKENIIDESGMPKERFSAEFPKEGPSILRIQQVVRGDSAAYFCASSPSSATYNEQFFGPGTRLTVL.

CDR3 sequence reads: CASSIGGRSYEQYF. In DNA, the CDR3 is TGTGCCAGCAGCATCGGGGGACGCTCCTACGAGCAGTACTTC. This chain uses TRBV7-9 with TRBJ2-7; D possibly corresponds to TRBD2 (6 bases). The ends were cut back, 5 bases at V and 0 bases at J, with 11 bases in the middle. This CDR3 contains 14 residues. Germline V lookup: CDR1 SEHNR, CDR2 FQNEAQ (reference sequence).

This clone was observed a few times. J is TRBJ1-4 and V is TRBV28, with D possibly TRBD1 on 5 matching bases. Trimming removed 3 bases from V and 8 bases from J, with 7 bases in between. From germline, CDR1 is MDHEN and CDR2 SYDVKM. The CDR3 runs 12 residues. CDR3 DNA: TGTGCCAGCAGTTTGACAGTGGAAAAACTGTTTTTT. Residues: CASSLTVEKLFF.

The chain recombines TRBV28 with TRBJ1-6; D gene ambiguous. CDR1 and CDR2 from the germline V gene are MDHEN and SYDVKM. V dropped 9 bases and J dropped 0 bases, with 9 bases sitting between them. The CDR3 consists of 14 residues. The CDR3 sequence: CASRESSYNSPLHF. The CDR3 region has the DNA TGTGCCAGTAGGGAGAGCTCCTATAATTCACCCCTCCACTTT. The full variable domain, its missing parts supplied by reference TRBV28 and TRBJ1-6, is DVKVTQSSRYLVKRTGEKVFLECVQDMDHENMFWYRQDPGLGLRLIYFSYDVKMKEKGDIPEGYSVSREKKERFSLILESASTNQTSMYLCASRESSYNSPLHFGNGTRLTVT.

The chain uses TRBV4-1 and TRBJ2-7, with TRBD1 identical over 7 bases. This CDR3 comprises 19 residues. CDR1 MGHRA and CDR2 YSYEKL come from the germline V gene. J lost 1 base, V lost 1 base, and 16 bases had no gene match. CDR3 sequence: CASSQVAPRMDRPSYEQYF. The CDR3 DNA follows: TGCGCCAGCAGCCAAGTTGCGCCGCGCATGGACAGGCCATCCTACGAGCAGTACTTC.

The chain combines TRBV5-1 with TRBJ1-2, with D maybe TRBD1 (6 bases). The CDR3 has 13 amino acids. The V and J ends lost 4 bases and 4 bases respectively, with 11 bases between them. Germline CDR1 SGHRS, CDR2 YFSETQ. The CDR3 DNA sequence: TGCGCCAGCAGCCCAGGGACAAGCTATGGCTACACCTTC. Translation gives CASSPGTSYGYTF.

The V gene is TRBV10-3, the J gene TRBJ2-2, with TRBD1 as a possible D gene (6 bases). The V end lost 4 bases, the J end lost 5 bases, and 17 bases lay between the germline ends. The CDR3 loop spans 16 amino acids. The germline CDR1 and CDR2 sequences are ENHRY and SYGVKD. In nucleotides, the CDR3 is TGTGCCATCAGTGTTGGCAGGGGAGTAGATACCGGGGAGCTGTTTTTT. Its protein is CAISVGRGVDTGELFF.